These 9 T cell receptor beta chains share one sample of origin, sequenced in a study of blood T cell repertoires in COVID-19. Assay: immunoSEQ multiplex PCR; the TCRdb copy retains only in-frame clones and omits some. Of tens of thousands of clones in the sample, 65% to 90% were seen once. The specimen sequenced was peripheral blood. The receptors come from a human donor in a cohort sampled during active COVID-19.

The chain is built from TRBV28 and TRBJ1-5, with D unclear. V lost 6 bases to trimming and J lost 3 bases, with 9 bases between them. CDR1 and CDR2 (germline): MDHEN, SYDVKM. The CDR3 has 13 amino acids. CDR3 residues: CASRSGSNQPQHF. DNA of the CDR3: TGTGCCAGCAGATCCGGGTCCAATCAGCCCCAGCATTTT.

The V gene is TRBV24-1, the J gene TRBJ2-6; 7 bases match TRBD1. Trimming at V came to 3 bases and at J to 1 base, leaving 8 bases not matched to a gene. The germline V gene encodes CDR1 KGHDR and CDR2 SFDVKD. The CDR3 is 18 amino acids. The CDR3 bases are TGTGCCACCAGTGATGGGGCAGGGGGTGGGTCTGGGGCCAACGTCCTGACTTTC. This sequence encodes CATSDGAGGGSGANVLTF.

This chain joins TRBV11-2 and TRBJ2-5; 8 bases fit TRBD1. Germline V gives CDR1 SGHAT, CDR2 FQNNGV. After removal of 10 bases from V and 2 bases from J, the junction contained 6 bases not matched to a gene. The CDR3 contains 13 residues. The CDR3 DNA follows: TGTGCCACTTCCAGGGGGCCTCAAGAGACCCAGTACTTC. Its translation: CATSRGPQETQYF.

This chain joins TRBV30 and TRBJ1-2; 12 nucleotides align to TRBD1. Looked up from germline, CDR1 is GTSNPN and CDR2 is SVGIG (reference sequence). The CDR3 is 18 amino acids. The CDR3 region has the DNA TGTGCAAGGAAGGGTCTCCGGGACAGGGGGCACCCTAACTATGGCTACACCTTC. This translates into CARKGLRDRGHPNYGYTF.

This clone was seen just once. The chain combines TRBV25-1 with TRBJ2-2; TRBD2 aligns across 10 bases. J was trimmed by 0 bases and V by 2 bases; bases with no gene match: 3. CDR1 is MGHDK and CDR2 is SYGVNS in the germline V gene. This CDR3 is 17 amino acids long. CDR3 nucleotide sequence: TGTGCCAGCAGTGAAGCAGCGGGAGGGCCGAACACCGGGGAGCTGTTTTTT. Its translation is CASSEAAGGPNTGELFF. Full variable domain (remainder filled in from reference TRBV25-1 and TRBJ2-2): EADIYQTPRYLVIGTGKKITLECSQTMGHDKMYWYQQDPGMELHLIHYSYGVNSTEKGDLSSESTVSRIRTEHFPLTLESARPSHTSQYLCASSEAAGGPNTGELFFGEGSRLTVL.

V and J are TRBV3-1 (or the pseudogene TRBV3-2) and TRBJ1-2, with D unresolved. CDR1 is LGHDT and CDR2 is YNNKEL in the germline V gene (reference sequence). V was clipped by 1 base and J by 5 bases, with 14 bases between them. This CDR3 contains 15 residues. The CDR3 DNA is TGTGCCAGCAGCCAAGGTCCCGGGAGCCGATATGGCTACACCTTC. The encoded protein is CASSQGPGSRYGYTF.

V usage is TRBV27 and J usage is TRBJ2-1; the match to TRBD2 covers 9 bases. CDR1 and CDR2 (germline): MNHEY, SMNVEV (reference sequence). The junction had 7 bases not matched to a gene; V was cut back by 6 bases and J by 4 bases. CDR3 size: 15 residues. The CDR3 DNA reads as TGTGCCAGCAGGCAGACTAGCGGAGCTTACAATGAGCAGTTCTTC. Encoded protein: CASRQTSGAYNEQFF.

The chain combines TRBV6-5 with TRBJ2-1; 8 bases are a match to TRBD1. Trimming removed 6 bases from V and 7 bases from J; junction bases left unmatched: 8. CDR3 length: 14 residues. CDR1 and CDR2 from the germline V gene are MNHEY and SVGAGI. The CDR3 sequence: CASRGQGARNEQFF. The CDR3, as DNA: TGTGCCAGCAGGGGGCAGGGGGCTCGGAATGAGCAGTTCTTC.

The CDR3 sequence is CASRLIPSLNTEAFF. Written as DNA, the CDR3 is TGTGCCAGCAGGCTAATTCCCTCACTGAACACTGAAGCTTTCTTT. This chain connects TRBV13 to TRBJ1-1; D is undetermined. Germline V lookup: CDR1 PRHDT, CDR2 FYEKMQ (reference sequence). V lost 6 bases and J lost 0, with 14 bases in between. CDR3 length: 15 residues.